This T cell receptor (beta chain) was captured in a study of blood T cell repertoires in COVID-19. For the study at large: Samples representing acute and convalescent COVID-19 were sourced from the United States, Italy and Spain. The cDNA or gDNA used as material had been derived from T cells, B-cell-depleted T cells, or PBMCs.

Germline CDR1 is SGHKS and CDR2 is YYEKEE (reference sequence). This CDR3 spans 15 amino acids. V was cut by 4 bases and J by 3 bases, with 14 bases left in between. Per the original methods: Amplified reference gene primers provided the basis for estimating nucleated cell counts. TCRdb's copy holds only in-frame clones and misses some; the assay was immunoSEQ multiplex PCR. Clonal size and the V and J genes are those of that table, whereas D and trimming came from the DNA. Seen here are around 480,000 clones, roughly nine tenths observed once, and the top ten hold around 0.7%. This sequence originates from a woman aged 18-29 years who had recovered from COVID-19. Sequenced input: PBMCs or T cells enriched from blood (not recorded which). The chain carries TRBV5-5 and TRBJ1-3; D ambiguous. Here the CDR3 DNA reads TGTGCCAGCAGCCCCGAGAGGATTGGTGGAAACACCATATATTTT. It translates to CASSPERIGGNTIYF.